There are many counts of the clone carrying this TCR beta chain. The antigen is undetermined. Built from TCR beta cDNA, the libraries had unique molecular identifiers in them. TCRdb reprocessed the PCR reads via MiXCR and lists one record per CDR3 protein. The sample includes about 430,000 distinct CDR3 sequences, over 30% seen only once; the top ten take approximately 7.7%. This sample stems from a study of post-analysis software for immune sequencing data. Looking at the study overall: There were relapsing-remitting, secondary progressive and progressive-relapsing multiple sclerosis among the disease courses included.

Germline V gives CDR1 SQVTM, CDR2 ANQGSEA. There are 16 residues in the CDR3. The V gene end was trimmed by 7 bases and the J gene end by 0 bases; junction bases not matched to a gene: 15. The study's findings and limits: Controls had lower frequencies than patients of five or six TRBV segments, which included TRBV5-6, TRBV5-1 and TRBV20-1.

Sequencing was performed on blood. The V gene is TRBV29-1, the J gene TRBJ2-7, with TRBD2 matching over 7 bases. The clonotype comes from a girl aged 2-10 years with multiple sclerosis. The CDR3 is CSAVVRERDLSYEQYF. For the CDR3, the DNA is TGCAGCGCCGTCGTCCGGGAGCGGGACCTCTCCTACGAGCAGTACTTC.